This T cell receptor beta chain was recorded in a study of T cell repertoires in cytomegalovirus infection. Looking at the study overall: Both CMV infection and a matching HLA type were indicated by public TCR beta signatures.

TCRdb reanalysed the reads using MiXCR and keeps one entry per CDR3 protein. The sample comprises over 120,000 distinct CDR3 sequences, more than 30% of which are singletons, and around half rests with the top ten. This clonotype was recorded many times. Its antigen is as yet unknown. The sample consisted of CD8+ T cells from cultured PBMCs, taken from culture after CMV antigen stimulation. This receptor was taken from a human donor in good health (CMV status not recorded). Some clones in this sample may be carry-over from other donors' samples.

CDR3: CASSLSSTREQYF. DNA of the CDR3: TGCGCCAGCAGCTTGTCATCTACGAGGGAGCAGTACTTC. This chain joins TRBV5-1 and TRBJ2-7; D is undetermined. The length of the CDR3 is 13 residues. V was clipped by 1 base and J by 7 bases, with 12 bases between them. Germline V lookup: CDR1 SGHRS, CDR2 YFSETQ.